Below are 17 T cell receptor beta chains sequenced from a single sample in a study of blood T cells in healthy people across ages. Combining a sample-barcoded 5' primer with a J-beta primer mix, a second PCR ran for about 6 to 11 cycles. TCRdb itself ran the 5' RACE reads through MiXCR, one entry per CDR3 protein. The sample contains some 760,000 distinct CDR3 sequences, around 25% of which appear only once. These sequences were also reported in another study, on T cells of mothers and their children.

Sequencing input: blood. These receptors were obtained from a boy younger than 18 in good health.

The CDR3 loop reads CSVVRVGNTEAFF. In nucleotides, the CDR3 is TGCAGCGTTGTGAGGGTGGGAAACACTGAAGCTTTCTTT. V and J are TRBV29-1 and TRBJ1-1; D is undetermined. The CDR3 consists of 13 residues. In germline, CDR1 is SQVTM, CDR2 ANQGSEA. V gave up 4 bases and J gave up 2 bases, with 11 bases separating them. Supplemented by reference TRBV29-1 and TRBJ1-1, the full variable domain reads SAVISQKPSRDICQRGTSLTIQCQVDSQVTMMFWYRQQPGQSLTLIATANQGSEATYESGFVIDKFPISRPNLTFSTLTVSNMSPEDSSIYLCSVVRVGNTEAFFGQGTRLTVV.

The V gene is TRBV29-1, the J gene TRBJ1-2, with TRBD1 matching 7 bases. The junction had 16 bases not matched to a gene; V was cut back by 7 bases and J by 8 bases. The length of the CDR3 is 14 residues. Germline V gives CDR1 SQVTM, CDR2 ANQGSEA. The CDR3 reads CSAPRATGVEGYTF. For the CDR3, the DNA is TGCAGCGCCCCGCGGGCCACAGGGGTCGAAGGCTACACCTTC.

The V and J genes are TRBV5-5 and TRBJ2-7; unclear D gene. Looked up from germline, CDR1 is SGHKS and CDR2 is YYEKEE (reference sequence). This CDR3 has 12 amino acids. V was cut by 3 bases and J by 5 bases, with 9 bases left in between. CDR3 nucleotide sequence: TGTGCCAGCAGCTCCCAGGAGAACGAGCAGTACTTC. Its translation: CASSSQENEQYF.

This sequence joins TRBV3-1 and TRBJ1-2; D is uncertain. Trimming pared 1 base from V and 8 bases from J, leaving 11 bases between. Germline values: CDR1 LGHDT, CDR2 YNNKEL (reference sequence). The CDR3 loop spans 13 amino acids. CDR3 coding DNA: TGTGCCAGCAGCCAAGGAATTGGATACGGCTACACCTTC. It translates to CASSQGIGYGYTF.

The CDR3 is CASKGNLEQYF. DNA for the CDR3: TGTGCCAGCAAAGGAAACCTCGAGCAGTACTTC. V and J are TRBV7-8 and TRBJ2-7; no definite D call. This CDR3 region has 11 residues. With 7 bases removed from V and 6 bases from J, the gap between germline ends came to 10 bases. CDR1 and CDR2 (germline): SGHVS, FQNEAQ.

This clonotype came up a few times. V is TRBV20-1 and J is TRBJ1-4; possible D gene TRBD1, 6 bases. Trimming removed 1 base from V and 5 bases from J, with 14 bases in between. Germline V lookup: CDR1 DFQATT, CDR2 SNEGSKA (reference sequence). The CDR3 runs to 15 residues. In DNA, the CDR3 is TGCAGTGCTAGAGGGGCCGCGGGGGCGAATGAAAAACTGTTTTTT. Amino acids: CSARGAAGANEKLFF.

CDR3 region: CATSRDTGMNTEAFF. The CDR3 DNA is TGTGCCACCAGCAGAGATACGGGGATGAACACTGAAGCTTTCTTT. The rearrangement links TRBV15 to TRBJ1-1; no firm D call. The germline V gene has CDR1 LNHNV and CDR2 YYDKDF (reference sequence). Trimming took off 0 bases at V and 0 bases at J, with 8 bases between the two ends. The CDR3 spans 15 residues.

The chain recombines TRBV25-1 with TRBJ2-5, with D possibly matching TRBD2 (6 bases). Germline loops: CDR1 MGHDK, CDR2 SYGVNS. This CDR3 region has 13 residues. Trimming removed 0 bases at V and 7 bases at J, with 9 bases between. The CDR3 nucleotides read TGTGCCAGCAGTGAATATGGACTATCGACCCAGTACTTC. Protein: CASSEYGLSTQYF.

The chain employs TRBV6-2 or TRBV6-3 and TRBJ2-1; 9 positions match TRBD2. Germline V gives CDR1 MNHEY, CDR2 SVGEGT. The length of the CDR3 is 16 residues. The J segment lost 4 bases and the V segment lost 5 bases, leaving 9 bases of the junction unmatched. CDR3 coding DNA: TGTGCCAGCAGTCCCCTAGCGGGGACCGGTTACAATGAGCAGTTCTTC. Encoded protein: CASSPLAGTGYNEQFF.

The rearrangement links TRBV3-1 to TRBJ2-1; a weak D match, TRBD2 (6 bases). The germline gives CDR1 LGHDT, CDR2 YNNKEL (reference sequence). Trimming shortened V by 4 bases and J by 3 bases, and 22 bases separated the two germline ends. This CDR3 has 18 residues. Here the CDR3 reads CASSREVSVTRGYNEQFF. For the CDR3, the DNA is TGTGCCAGCAGCCGCGAAGTATCTGTGACTAGAGGCTACAATGAGCAGTTCTTC.

This clonotype was seen once. DNA of the CDR3: TGTGCCAGCAGCTCCCCCCAGGGGACCCCATACAATGAGCAGTTCTTC. Its protein product is CASSSPQGTPYNEQFF. This chain connects TRBV6-1 to TRBJ2-1, with D possibly TRBD1 on 6 matching bases. This CDR3 is 16 amino acids long. From germline, CDR1 is MNHNS and CDR2 SASEGT. The ends were cut back, 6 bases at V and 4 bases at J, with 19 bases in the middle.

The chain combines TRBV5-1 with TRBJ2-1; a weak D match, TRBD1 (5 bases). V lost 0 bases to trimming and J lost 5 bases, with 18 bases between them. The germline V gene encodes CDR1 SGHRS and CDR2 YFSETQ. CDR3 length: 17 amino acids. The DNA for the CDR3 is TGCGCCAGCAGCTTGGACAGGCTATTGTGGAAGGACAATGAGCAGTTCTTC. Its translation: CASSLDRLLWKDNEQFF.

The chain combines TRBV4-3 with TRBJ1-2; D is uncertain. Germline V gives CDR1 LGHNA, CDR2 YSLEER. V was pared by 1 base and J by 4 bases, with 13 bases between. CDR3 length: 15 amino acids. CDR3 sequence: CASSQASGKGYGYTF. CDR3 nucleotide sequence: TGCGCCAGCAGCCAAGCATCGGGCAAGGGCTATGGCTACACCTTC.

The sample holds a few counts of this clonotype. The chain couples TRBV3-1 to TRBJ2-3; D ambiguous. V gave up 1 base and J gave up 1 base, with 6 bases separating them. The germline V gene has CDR1 LGHDT and CDR2 YNNKEL (reference sequence). This CDR3 is built from 14 residues. CDR3 sequence: CASSQVRGTDTQYF. The CDR3, as DNA: TGTGCCAGCAGCCAAGTTCGGGGCACAGATACGCAGTATTTT.

The J gene is TRBJ1-1, the V gene TRBV2; no firm D call. Germline values: CDR1 SNHLY, CDR2 FYNNEI. Trimming stripped 2 bases from V and 5 bases from J, with 18 bases between. The CDR3 runs to 16 residues. CDR3 in amino acids: CASSERIALGGTEAFF. The CDR3 DNA follows: TGTGCCAGCAGTGAAAGGATAGCCCTCGGAGGAACTGAAGCTTTCTTT.

This clonotype was detected a few times. The rearrangement joins TRBV11-2 to TRBJ2-5; TRBD1 or TRBD2 may be the D gene (5 bases each). The end of the DNA fits TRBJ2-1 better, so the J call may be wrong. Germline V gene lookup returns CDR1 SGHAT and CDR2 FQNNGV. CDR3 length equals 15 residues. CDR3 coding DNA: TGTGCCAGCAGCTTAGCCAGGGTGGGGGACAATGAGCAGTTCTTC. Residues: CASSLARVGDNEQFF.

This clonotype came up once. V is TRBV7-9 and J is TRBJ2-7, with D possibly called TRBD1 or TRBD2 (5 bases each). The CDR3 totals 12 residues. V shed 5 bases and J shed 6 bases, with 11 bases lying between them. Germline V lookup: CDR1 SEHNR, CDR2 FQNEAQ (reference sequence). CDR3 nucleotides: TGTGCCAGCAGCATAGGGGAGATCGAGCAGTACTTC. Protein product: CASSIGEIEQYF. Based on the CDR3 plus reference TRBV7-9 and TRBJ2-7, the full variable domain is DTGVSQNPRHKITKRGQNVTFRCDPISEHNRLYWYRQTLGQGPEFLTYFQNEAQLEKSRLLSDRFSAERPKGSFSTLEIQRTEQGDSAMYLCASSIGEIEQYFGPGTRLTVT.